The clone carrying this TCR beta chain was seen only once. Its matching antigen is unknown. Data came from immunoSEQ multiplex PCR; TCRdb stores just in-frame clones and leaves some out. Altogether fewer than 100,000 clones are present, roughly 84% being singletons, with the ten largest covering around 13%. These data belong to a study of T cell responses to AZD1222 COVID-19 vaccine. CDR3 length equals 15 residues. The V gene lost 0 bases and the J gene lost 1 base, with 10 bases spanning the gap. Germline assignment: CDR1 SGDLS and CDR2 YYNGEE. Study-wide points: Spike regions recognized by vaccine-associated CD4 TCRs spanned the protein, led by 160-218 and 743-854.

The receptor's source is an adult in good health. Sequencing was performed on peripheral blood, taken on day 0 of AZD1222 vaccination. The chain combines TRBV9 with TRBJ1-2, with a possible D match to TRBD1 (6 bases). The CDR3 is CASSVGGGNNYGYTF. The DNA for the CDR3 is TGTGCCAGCAGCGTAGGAGGGGGTAATAACTATGGCTACACCTTC.